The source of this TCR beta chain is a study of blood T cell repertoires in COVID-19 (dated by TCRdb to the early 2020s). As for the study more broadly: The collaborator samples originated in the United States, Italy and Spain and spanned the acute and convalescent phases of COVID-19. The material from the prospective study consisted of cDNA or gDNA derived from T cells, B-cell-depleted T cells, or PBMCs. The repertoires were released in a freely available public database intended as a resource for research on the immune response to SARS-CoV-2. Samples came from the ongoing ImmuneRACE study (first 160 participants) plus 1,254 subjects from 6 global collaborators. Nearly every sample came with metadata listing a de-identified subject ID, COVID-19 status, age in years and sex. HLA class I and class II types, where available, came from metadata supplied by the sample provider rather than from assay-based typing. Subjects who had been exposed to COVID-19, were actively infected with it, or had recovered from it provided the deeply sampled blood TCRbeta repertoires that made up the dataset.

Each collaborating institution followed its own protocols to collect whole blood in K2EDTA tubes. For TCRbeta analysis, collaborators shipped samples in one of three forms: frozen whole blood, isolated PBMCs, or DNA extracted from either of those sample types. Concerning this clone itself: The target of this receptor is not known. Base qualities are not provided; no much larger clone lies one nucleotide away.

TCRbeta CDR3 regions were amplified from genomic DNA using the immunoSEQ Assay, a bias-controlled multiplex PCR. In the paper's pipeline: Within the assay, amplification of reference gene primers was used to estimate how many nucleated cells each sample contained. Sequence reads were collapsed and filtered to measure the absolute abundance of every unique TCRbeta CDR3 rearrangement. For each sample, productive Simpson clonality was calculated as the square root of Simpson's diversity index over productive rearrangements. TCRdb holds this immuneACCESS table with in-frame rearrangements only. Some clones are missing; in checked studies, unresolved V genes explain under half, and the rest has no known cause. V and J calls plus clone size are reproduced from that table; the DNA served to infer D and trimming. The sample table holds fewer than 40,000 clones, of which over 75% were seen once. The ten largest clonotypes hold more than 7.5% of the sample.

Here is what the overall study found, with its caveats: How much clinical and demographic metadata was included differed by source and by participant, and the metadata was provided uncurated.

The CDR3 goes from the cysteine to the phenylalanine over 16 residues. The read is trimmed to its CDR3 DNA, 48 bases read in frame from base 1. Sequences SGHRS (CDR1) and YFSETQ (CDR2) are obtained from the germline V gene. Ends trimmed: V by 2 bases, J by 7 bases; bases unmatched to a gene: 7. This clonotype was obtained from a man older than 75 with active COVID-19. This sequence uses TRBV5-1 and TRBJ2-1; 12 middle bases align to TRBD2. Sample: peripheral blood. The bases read TGCGCCAGCAGCTTCCTTCTAGCGGGGGGGCAGAATGAGCAGTTCTTC. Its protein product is CASSFLLAGGQNEQFF.